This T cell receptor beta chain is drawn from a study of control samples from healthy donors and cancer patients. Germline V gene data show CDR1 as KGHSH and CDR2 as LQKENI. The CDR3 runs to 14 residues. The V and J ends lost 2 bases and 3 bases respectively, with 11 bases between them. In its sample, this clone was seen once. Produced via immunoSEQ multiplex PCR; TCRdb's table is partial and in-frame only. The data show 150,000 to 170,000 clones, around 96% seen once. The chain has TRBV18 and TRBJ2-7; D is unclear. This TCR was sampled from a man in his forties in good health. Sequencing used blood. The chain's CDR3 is CASSPAPDIYEQYF. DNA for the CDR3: TGTGCCAGCTCACCAGCTCCGGATATCTACGAGCAGTACTTC.